This TCR beta chain was sequenced in a study of control samples from healthy donors and cancer patients. The assay was immunoSEQ multiplex PCR, and TCRdb's table has in-frame clones only and misses some. The sample holds 150,000 to 200,000 clones, just under 95% seen once. CDR3 size: 16 residues. CDR1 LGHDT and CDR2 YNNKEL come from the germline V gene (reference sequence). J lost 7 bases, V lost 4 bases, and 11 bases had no gene match. The gene calls are TRBV3-1 (or the pseudogene TRBV3-2) and TRBJ2-1, with 9 bases fitting TRBD2. This TCR came from a man aged 18 to 29 in good health. The sequenced material came from blood. The CDR3 spells CASSRSGGGAQNEQFF. The DNA of the CDR3 is TGTGCCAGCAGCCGGTCGGGCGGGGGGGCGCAGAATGAGCAGTTCTTC.